This TCR beta chain was sequenced for a study of CD8 T cells in ankylosing spondylitis. This clonotype was picked up many times. Its antigen remains unknown. Whole-study results and caveats: Enrichment of disease-linked clones was reportedly significant in matched ankylosing spondylitis synovial fluid.

TCRdb independently ran MiXCR on the 5' RACE reads; one entry per CDR3 protein. The data hold 29,000 or so distinct CDR3 sequences, with nearly 5.5% observed a single time. Sequenced material: blood, either unsorted or a sorted T cell fraction (not recorded which). This sequence originates from a female donor with ankylosing spondylitis or in good health (not recorded which).

The CDR3: CASSLAGGQNEQFF. The CDR3 nucleotides are TGTGCCAGCAGTCTAGCGGGGGGGCAGAATGAGCAGTTCTTC. This rearrangement joins TRBV9 to TRBJ2-1, with 12 bases aligning to TRBD2. V dropped 5 bases and J dropped 7; count of bases not matched to a gene: 4. Germline V CDR1 and CDR2: SGDLS, YYNGEE. This CDR3 spans 14 amino acids. The variable domain in full, completed from reference TRBV9 and TRBJ2-1, reads DSGVTQTPKHLITATGQRVTLRCSPRSGDLSVYWYQQSLDQGLQFLIQYYNGEERAKGNILERFSAQQFPDLHSELNLSSLELGDSALYFCASSLAGGQNEQFFGPGTRLTVL.